This T cell receptor (beta chain) is drawn from a study of blood T cell repertoires in COVID-19. As for the study in general: From T cells, B-cell-depleted T cells, or PBMCs came the material, which was cDNA or gDNA.

Points on this clone: A junction end diverges from the germline sequence, so it may reflect a read error.

The recovered donors of Cohort 3 showed two negative PCRs, clearance, or symptom resolution. The CDR3 is 12 residues long. From germline, CDR1 is SGHRS and CDR2 YFSETQ. Original processing notes: Scientists estimated how many nucleated cells there were by amplifying reference gene primers. The repertoire was sequenced with immunoSEQ multiplex PCR; TCRdb's copy has only in-frame clones and lacks some. That table furnishes V, J and clone size, whereas the DNA furnished D and trimming. The sample lists around 300,000 clones, around nine tenths occurring once. This sequence originates from a woman aged 55 to 70 who had recovered from COVID-19. Sequences were obtained from PBMCs or T cells enriched from blood (not recorded which). The rearrangement joins TRBV5-1 to TRBJ2-5; D remains unclear. DNA for the CDR3: TGCGCCAGCAGCCTGGACCAGGAGACCCAGTACTTC. The encoded protein is CASSLDQETQYF.